This T cell receptor beta chain was sequenced for a study of identical twins. Study observations and caveats: Cord blood beta clonotypes present at high abundance carried fewer insertions; no such pattern appeared in memory repertoires.

Comments on this clonotype: Its cognate antigen is unknown.

TCRdb analysed the 5' RACE reads with MiXCR anew, one entry per CDR3 protein. The sample consists of hundreds of thousands of distinct CDR3 sequences, under 9% of them appearing once. Germline V gene sequence: CDR1 SQVTM, CDR2 ANQGSEA. CDR3 length: 17 amino acids. Trimming stripped 6 bases from V and 5 bases from J, with 28 bases between. In addition, the sample was reused for a study of yellow fever vaccine responses in identical twins.

The receptor was derived from a young woman in good health. The rearrangement uses TRBV29-1 and TRBJ2-5, with D possibly matching TRBD1 (5 bases). Sequencing was carried out using PBMCs. The CDR3 sequence is CSVKKGWTTRSGETQYF. The CDR3 DNA is TGCAGCGTCAAAAAGGGGTGGACGACCCGTTCGGGCGAGACCCAGTACTTC. The variable domain in full, completed from reference TRBV29-1 and TRBJ2-5, reads SAVISQKPSRDICQRGTSLTIQCQVDSQVTMMFWYRQQPGQSLTLIATANQGSEATYESGFVIDKFPISRPNLTFSTLTVSNMSPEDSSIYLCSVKKGWTTRSGETQYFGPGTRLLVL.